The rows below give T cell receptor beta chains drawn from one sample of a study of response to subunit inactivated influenza vaccine. TCRdb re-called the RT-PCR reads with MiXCR, one entry per CDR3 protein. The sample yields about 540,000 distinct CDR3 sequences, under 25% seen once. The sample was also linked to a second study, of T cells expressing NK-cell markers.

Material: CD4+ T cells sorted from PBMCs, obtained 11 to 12 days after vaccination. The receptors stem from a man aged 45-65 years who received an inactivated influenza vaccine. Each CDR3 is given without its conserved first and last residue. Where a row states a size, it is once, few, many or the class of an expanded clone; other rows omit it.

j_call,v_call,clone_size,cdr3_aa
TRBJ2-3,TRBV9,NA,ASSLTGTSGTLDTQY
TRBJ2-2,TRBV11-2,NA,ASSLVRSNTGELF
TRBJ1-1,TRBV4-1,few,ASSQVMGGRPEAF
TRBJ2-2,TRBV20-1,NA,SATTGGLGELF
TRBJ2-2,TRBV2,NA,ATGQGETGELF
TRBJ2-1,TRBV10-3,many,AIRPPTSVNEQF
TRBJ2-2,TRBV20-1,few,SATPTSGGISGELF
TRBJ2-1,TRBV10-3,many,AISGLANEQF
TRBJ1-1,TRBV29-1,NA,SVAETTGQFNTEAF
TRBJ2-3,TRBV5-1,NA,ASSHRDSSTDTQY
TRBJ2-3,TRBV5-1,NA,ASSLIRLDTQY
TRBJ2-3,TRBV5-1,NA,ASSDRAGPDTQY
TRBJ1-5,TRBV12-3/TRBV12-4,NA,ASSRDSPSPQH
TRBJ2-3,TRBV5-1,few,ASSKGLVRTDTQY
TRBJ2-3,TRBV20-1,few,SAKGQGTDTQY
TRBJ2-5,TRBV12-3/TRBV12-4,few,ASSLGRRTQGDTQY
TRBJ2-2,TRBV24-1,NA,ATSDRNRAGTGELF
TRBJ1-1,TRBV5-5,NA,ASSNEYLDRVAEAF
TRBJ2-1,TRBV24-1,few,ATKAGGYNEQF
TRBJ2-5,TRBV15,once,ATSRVKGETQY
TRBJ1-6,TRBV4-1,few,ASSQAYHRGNSPLH
TRBJ1-1,TRBV5-6,NA,ASSSTGTANTEAF
TRBJ2-5,TRBV5-1,NA,ASSLALLVGDMETQY
TRBJ1-4,TRBV6-1,NA,ASSPTGTGEKLF
TRBJ2-1,TRBV6-2/TRBV6-3,many,ASWGGEQF
TRBJ2-2,TRBV3-1,NA,ASSQELAFNTGELF
TRBJ2-2,TRBV7-2,NA,ASRFPGGNTGELF
TRBJ2-7,TRBV5-1,NA,ASSFGQGLGGPINVRYEQY
TRBJ2-7,TRBV27,few,ASSLRSTRTGYFHEQY
TRBJ2-6,TRBV12-5,NA,ASGYTGQGTGANVLT
TRBJ1-1,TRBV5-1,NA,ASSFNRNTEAF
TRBJ2-2,TRBV7-6,NA,ASSLLGTSANTGELF
TRBJ2-5,TRBV20-1,few,SATSGRAMETQY
TRBJ2-7,TRBV4-3,NA,ASSQDTKTKWDYEQY
TRBJ2-7,TRBV7-9,NA,ASSQGLFDEQY
TRBJ2-3,TRBV5-1,NA,ATRKRESGTDTQY
TRBJ2-7,TRBV21-1,once,ASNLKAGLDYGRTYEQY
TRBJ2-1,TRBV20-1,NA,SAAVSAGPYNEQF
TRBJ2-6,TRBV5-1,NA,ASSVQGSGANVLT
TRBJ2-5,TRBV12-3/TRBV12-4,NA,ASSFGGAKTQY
TRBJ2-5,TRBV7-6,once,ASSPGQAFGTQY
TRBJ2-1,TRBV10-3,NA,ATEGTRKGNEQF
TRBJ2-1,TRBV19,NA,ASSIRRESYNEQF
TRBJ2-7,TRBV20-1,NA,STDRKNLEQY
TRBJ1-2,TRBV15,NA,ATSRDLGDGYT
TRBJ2-7,TRBV5-1,few,ASSPTGLRNEQY
TRBJ2-2,TRBV20-1,NA,SARRTGGANTGELF
TRBJ1-6,TRBV7-9,NA,ASSLGQLNSPLH
TRBJ2-7,TRBV20-1,few,SAAPGTRSDEQY
TRBJ2-2,TRBV18,NA,ASSPPSSTYTGELF
TRBJ2-1,TRBV7-2,many,ASSLVATQEF
TRBJ1-2,TRBV6-1,NA,ASSLVREGYT